In its sample, the clone carrying this TCR beta chain was seen a few times. Its specificity is not known. After constant-region reverse-primer amplification, full-length variable regions underwent semi-nested PCR with Nested Universal Primer A. A single record per CDR3 protein comes from TCRdb applying MiXCR to the 5' RACE reads. The sample has roughly 60,000 distinct CDR3 sequences; around 24% are singletons. Tregs were sorted as CD4+CD25+CD127-/low cells. J was trimmed by 7 bases and V by 8 bases; bases with no gene match: 10. Germline V gene data show CDR1 as MDHEN and CDR2 as SYDVKM. The CDR3 sequence is 15 residues long. Study findings and constraints: The larger-cohort validation was restricted to a single TCR beta V-J rearrangement rather than whole repertoires.

The chain has TRBV28 and TRBJ2-2; TRBD1 matches 10 bases. Source material: tumor-infiltrating Tregs sorted from the breast tumor. The sequence came from a female donor with breast cancer. Written as DNA, the CDR3 is TGTGCCAGCTTACAACGACAGGGGGCGAACGGGGAGCTGTTTTTT. It codes for CASLQRQGANGELFF.